This T cell receptor beta chain was sequenced during a study of response to subunit inactivated influenza vaccine. Whole-study findings and limits: The authors offered the suggestion that each seasonal influenza vaccination recruits few new T cells.

At least ten counts were recorded for this clonotype. As yet, its antigen is unknown. This CDR3 has 11 amino acids. Trimming left V 3 bases short and J 2 bases short, with 1 base between. Germline lookup yields CDR1 SGDLS and CDR2 YYNGEE. TCRdb independently ran MiXCR on the RT-PCR reads; one entry per CDR3 protein. Of fewer than 700,000 distinct CDR3 sequences in the sample, 10% to 15% were seen once. The TCR sequence derives from a man between 45 and 60 years old who received an inactivated influenza vaccine. Sequenced material: PBMCs from blood, taken about 40 days after vaccination. The V and J genes are TRBV9 and TRBJ2-3; D remains ambiguous. The CDR3 loop reads CASSATDTQYF. In DNA, the CDR3 is TGTGCCAGCAGCGCCACAGATACGCAGTATTTT.